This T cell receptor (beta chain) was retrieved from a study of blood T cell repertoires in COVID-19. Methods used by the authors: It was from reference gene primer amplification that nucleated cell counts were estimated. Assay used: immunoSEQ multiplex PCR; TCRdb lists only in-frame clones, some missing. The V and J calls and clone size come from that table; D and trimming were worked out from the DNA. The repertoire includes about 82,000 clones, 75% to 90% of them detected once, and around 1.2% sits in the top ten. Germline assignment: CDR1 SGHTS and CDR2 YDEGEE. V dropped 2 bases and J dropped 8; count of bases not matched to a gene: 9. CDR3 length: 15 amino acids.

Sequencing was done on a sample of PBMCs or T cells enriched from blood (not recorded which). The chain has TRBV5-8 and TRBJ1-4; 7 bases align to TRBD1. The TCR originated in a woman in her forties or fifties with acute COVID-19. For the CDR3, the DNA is TGTGCCAGCAGCTTAGGAGACAGGGTCGGGGAAAAACTGTTTTTT. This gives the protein CASSLGDRVGEKLFF.